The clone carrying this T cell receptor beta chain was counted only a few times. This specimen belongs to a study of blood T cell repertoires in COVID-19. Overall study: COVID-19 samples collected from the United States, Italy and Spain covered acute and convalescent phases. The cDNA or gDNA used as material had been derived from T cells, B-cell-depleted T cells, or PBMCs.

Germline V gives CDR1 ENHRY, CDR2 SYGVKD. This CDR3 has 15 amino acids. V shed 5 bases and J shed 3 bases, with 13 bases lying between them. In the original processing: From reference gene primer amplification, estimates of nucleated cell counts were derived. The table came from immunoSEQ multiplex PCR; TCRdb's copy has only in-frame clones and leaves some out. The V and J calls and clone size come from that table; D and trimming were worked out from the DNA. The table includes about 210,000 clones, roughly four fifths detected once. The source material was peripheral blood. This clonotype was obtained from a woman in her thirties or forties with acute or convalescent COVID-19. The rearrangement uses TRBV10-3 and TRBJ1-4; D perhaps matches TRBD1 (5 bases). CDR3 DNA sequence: TGTGCCATCAGTAAAAACCGACAGCCTAATGAAAAACTGTTTTTT. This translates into CAISKNRQPNEKLFF.